This T cell receptor (beta chain) stems from a study of Graves' ophthalmopathy and Graves' hyperthyroidism. Amplified TCR beta CDR3 regions were obtained using RNA transcripts as template. The library came from an HTBI-primed first-round RT-PCR and a second-round multiplex PCR. TCRdb re-called the multiplex PCR reads with MiXCR, one entry per CDR3 protein. This sample has fewer than 350,000 distinct CDR3 sequences, with 17% found just once. This clonotype was counted at least ten times. V was clipped by 4 bases and J by 0 bases, with 13 bases between them. The CDR3 is made up of 16 amino acids. The V gene's germline CDR1 is WNHNN and CDR2 SYGVQD (reference sequence).

The specimen was peripheral blood. The sequence was collected from an adult man with Graves' ophthalmopathy. The chain is built from TRBV10-1 and TRBJ2-4; D gene uncertain. CDR3: CASSGNGTLAKNIQYF. CDR3 nucleotide sequence: TGCGCCAGCAGTGGTAACGGTACCCTAGCCAAAAACATTCAGTACTTC.